This section outlines one T cell receptor beta chain sequence together with its context. The record originates from a study of metastatic and nonmetastatic thyroid tumors. Across the whole study: Malignant thyroid and benign thyroid patients provided blood and tumor or nodule tissue whose repertoires were compared.

The CDR3 spans 12 residues. V was clipped by 6 bases and J by 10 bases, with 12 bases between them. Germline V gene data show CDR1 as MNHEY and CDR2 as SMNVEV (reference sequence). With MiXCR, TCRdb reprocessed the PCR reads. The sample carries 6,000 to 9,000 clones, less than 35% recorded once. None of the patients had undergone any treatment ahead of thyroid surgery. This rearrangement joins TRBV27 to TRBJ1-4; tentative D call: TRBD1 (5 bases). The TCR originated in a male donor with papillary thyroid cancer or a benign thyroid nodule (not recorded which). Some clones in this sample may be carry-over from other donors' samples. Sequenced material: tumor tissue. CDR3 DNA sequence: TGTGCCAGCAGAGGACCGGGGGGAAAACTGTTTTTT. This gives the protein CASRGPGGKLFF.